A single sample is the source of the 11 T cell receptor beta chains below, sequenced in a study of blood T cell repertoires in COVID-19. The table came from immunoSEQ multiplex PCR; TCRdb's copy has only in-frame clones and leaves some out. The data show some 260,000 clones, around nine tenths seen once. What was sequenced was peripheral blood. All receptors derive from a woman in her thirties or forties who had recovered from COVID-19.

The CDR3 DNA follows: TGTGCCAGCAGCAAAACAGGGGTGGGGGAGCAGTACGTC. This encodes CASSKTGVGEQYV. V and J are TRBV6-5 and TRBJ2-7; 7 bases match TRBD1. The germline gives CDR1 MNHEY, CDR2 SVGAGI. V lost 6 bases to trimming and J lost 7 bases; unmatched junction nucleotides: 9. The length of the CDR3 is 13 residues.

J is TRBJ1-2 and V is TRBV5-6; 8 nucleotides line up with TRBD1. The CDR3 length is 16 residues. V lost 2 bases, J lost 4 bases, and 10 bases stayed unmatched. From germline, CDR1 is SGHDT and CDR2 YYEEEE. The CDR3 spells CASSFGTGLLGYGYTF. For the CDR3, the DNA is TGTGCCAGCAGCTTTGGGACAGGCCTATTGGGCTATGGCTACACCTTC.

The rearrangement joins TRBV6-4 to TRBJ1-1, with 9 bases fitting TRBD1. The CDR3 has 15 amino acids. Unmatched junction bases numbered 9, after V lost 6 bases and J lost 4 bases. Germline V gene data show CDR1 as MRHNA and CDR2 as SNTAGT. This CDR3 is CASRRDREGSTEAFF. CDR3 nucleotides: TGTGCCAGCAGACGGGACAGGGAAGGGAGCACTGAAGCTTTCTTT.

The rearrangement joins TRBV6-5 to TRBJ2-7; 8 positions agree with TRBD2. The V gene end was trimmed by 2 bases and the J gene end by 9 bases; junction bases not matched to a gene: 15. This CDR3 is 16 amino acids long. Germline assignment: CDR1 MNHEY and CDR2 SVGAGI. For the CDR3, the DNA is TGTGCCAGCAGTTACGGGATAGCGGGGTCGGGAGGGGTGCAGTACTTC. Protein: CASSYGIAGSGGVQYF.

The chain is built from TRBV19 and TRBJ1-5; 9 bases match TRBD1. V was clipped by 3 bases and J by 5 bases; unmatched bases: 8. Looked up from germline, CDR1 is LNHDA and CDR2 is SQIVND (reference sequence). The CDR3 has 16 residues. This CDR3 is CASSMLGQGSYQPQHF. The CDR3 bases are TGTGCCAGTAGTATGTTGGGACAGGGATCCTATCAGCCCCAGCATTTT.

The genes are TRBV6-4 and TRBJ1-5; no definite D call. Germline loops: CDR1 MRHNA, CDR2 SNTAGT. V was shortened by 0 bases and J by 6 bases, with 9 bases between the two germline ends. The CDR3 runs to 14 residues. The CDR3 loop is CASSDSPVGQPQHF. DNA of the CDR3: TGTGCCAGCAGTGACTCTCCGGTCGGTCAGCCCCAGCATTTT.

The rearrangement links TRBV19 to TRBJ1-1; D call uncertain. V was trimmed by 6 bases and J by 9 bases, leaving 17 bases between them. Germline V gene data show CDR1 as LNHDA and CDR2 as SQIVND (reference sequence). The CDR3 length is 13 residues. CDR3 region: CASSREPGSKAFF. The DNA for the CDR3 is TGTGCCAGTAGCCGAGAACCGGGATCCAAAGCTTTCTTT.

The chain combines TRBV6-5 with TRBJ1-2; D might be TRBD1 (6 bases). The V gene's germline CDR1 is MNHEY and CDR2 SVGAGI. The CDR3 totals 11 residues. Trimming pared 6 bases from V and 6 bases from J, leaving 8 bases between. The CDR3 reads CASRAGDGYTF. CDR3 nucleotides: TGTGCCAGCAGAGCAGGGGATGGCTACACCTTC.

The chain is built from TRBV13 and TRBJ2-1; 7 nucleotides align to TRBD1. The germline V gene has CDR1 PRHDT and CDR2 FYEKMQ (reference sequence). Unmatched junction bases numbered 5, after V lost 4 bases and J lost 2 bases. The CDR3 totals 15 residues. The CDR3, as DNA: TGTGCCAGCAGCTCCGACAGGGCAACCTACAATGAGCAGTTCTTC. It codes for CASSSDRATYNEQFF.

The genes are TRBV4-2 and TRBJ2-1, with TRBD2 matching 11 bases. This CDR3 comprises 18 residues. Per germline, CDR1 LGHNA and CDR2 YNFKEQ. V shed 3 bases and J 6 bases; nucleotides not matched to a gene: 13. CDR3 nucleotide sequence: TGTGCCAGCAGCCAGGTGGGGCTAGCGGGAGGATCGGGCAATGAGCAGTTCTTC. This encodes CASSQVGLAGGSGNEQFF.

V gene TRBV5-6 combines with J gene TRBJ2-7, with 8 nucleotides matching TRBD1. The CDR3 extends over 17 amino acids. The V and J ends lost 4 bases and 5 bases, in that order; junction bases with no gene match: 17. In germline, CDR1 is SGHDT, CDR2 YYEEEE. CDR3 in DNA: TGTGCCAGCAGCCCCAGGGGGCCGAGGACCGCAGTCCACGAGCAGTACGTC. Translating it yields CASSPRGPRTAVHEQYV.